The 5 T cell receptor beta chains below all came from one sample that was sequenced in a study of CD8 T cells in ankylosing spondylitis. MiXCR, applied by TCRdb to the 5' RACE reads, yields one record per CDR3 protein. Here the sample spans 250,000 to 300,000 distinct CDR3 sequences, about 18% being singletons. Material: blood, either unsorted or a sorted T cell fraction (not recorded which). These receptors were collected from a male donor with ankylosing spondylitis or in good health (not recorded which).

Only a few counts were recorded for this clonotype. The CDR3 loop reads CASSSSGGRNNEQFF. The CDR3 nucleotides are TGTGCCAGCAGCTCCTCGGGCGGGAGGAACAATGAGCAGTTCTTC. J is TRBJ2-1 and V is TRBV9, with 8 bases fitting TRBD2. The CDR3 covers 15 residues. The germline V gene encodes CDR1 SGDLS and CDR2 YYNGEE. V dropped 4 bases and J dropped 5; count of bases not matched to a gene: 8.

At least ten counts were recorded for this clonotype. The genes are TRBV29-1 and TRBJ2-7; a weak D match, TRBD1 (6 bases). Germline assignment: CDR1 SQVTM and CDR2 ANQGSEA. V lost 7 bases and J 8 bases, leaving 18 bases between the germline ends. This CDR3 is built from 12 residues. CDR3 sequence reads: CSATDTGSQQYF. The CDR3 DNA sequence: TGCAGCGCCACAGACACAGGGTCCCAGCAGTACTTC.

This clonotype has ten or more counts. The CDR3 DNA follows: TGTGCCAGCAGTCAGGGGACTACCAATGAGCAGTTCTTC. This sequence encodes CASSQGTTNEQFF. This chain joins TRBV6-1 and TRBJ2-1; a possible D gene is TRBD2 (7 bases). Germline CDR1 is MNHNS and CDR2 is SASEGT. Trimming cost V 5 bases and J 6 bases, with 11 bases left between them. CDR3 size: 13 residues.

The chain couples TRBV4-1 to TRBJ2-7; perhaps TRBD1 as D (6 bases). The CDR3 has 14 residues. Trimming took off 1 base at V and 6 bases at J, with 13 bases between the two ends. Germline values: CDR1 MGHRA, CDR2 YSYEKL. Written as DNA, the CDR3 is TGCGCCAGCAGCCAAGCCCAGGGGTGGGCCGAGCAGTACTTC. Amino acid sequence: CASSQAQGWAEQYF.

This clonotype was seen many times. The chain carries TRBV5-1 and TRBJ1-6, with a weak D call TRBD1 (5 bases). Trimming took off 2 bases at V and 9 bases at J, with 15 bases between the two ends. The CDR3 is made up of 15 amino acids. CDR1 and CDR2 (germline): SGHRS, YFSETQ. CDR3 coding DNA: TGCGCCAGCAGCTTTAGTTTCAGGGACGGTTCACCCCTCCACTTT. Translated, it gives CASSFSFRDGSPLHF.